This T cell receptor beta chain stems from a study of T-cell reconstitution after alpha-beta-depleted transplantation in children (TCRdb year 2016). About the investigation overall: T-cell immune reconstitution after TCRalphabeta/CD19-depleted allogeneic hematopoietic cell transplantation in children was quantitatively tracked in the study by means of TCR repertoire profiling. Summary of the overall study and its limitations: The frequencies of hyperexpanded clones fell over the following months, and after one year, T-cell counts and TCRbeta diversity were mostly attributed to newly produced T cells. The high TCRbeta diversity at day 60 in some patients was ascribed to recipient T cells and intrathymic progenitors that had survived conditioning. The apparently early recovery of alphabetaT-cell counts about two months after transplant reportedly depended on only several hundred rapidly expanded clones that came from non-depleted graft cells.

The treatment or condition label, as the study defines it: allogeneic hematopoietic cell transplantation with graft depleted of TCRalphabeta T cells and CD19 B cells. Transplant recipients were children who received TCRalphabeta/CD19-depleted allogeneic hematopoietic cell grafts. There are a few counts of this clonotype. This receptor's antigen is unknown. No quality values exist for individual bases; no much larger clone is one base distant. Receptors were amplified or captured by PCR. The sequencer listed for this sample is Illumina HiSeq 2500. TCR libraries were prepared with molecular barcoding, using unique molecular identifiers to normalize TCRbeta repertoire quantification. TCRdb reprocessed the public reads (quality trimming at Q25 with fastp, clone calling with MiXCR) and kept in-frame beta chains. Rows are combined by CDR3 protein, so each entry shows the most common genes and DNA. Counted in this sample were about 980,000 distinct CDR3 sequences; around 30% of them appeared once. Over 25% of the sample is held by the ten biggest clonotypes.

The sequencing here drew on PBMCs, mostly from graft donor cells, taken 360 days after TCRalphabeta/CD19-depleted stem cell transplant. The clonotype was recovered from a boy younger than two who had a stem cell transplant for SCID, so the T cells may come from the graft donor.

The CDR3 in this case is CASKGKEEKLFF. The nucleotide sequence is TGTGCCAGCAAAGGGAAGGAAGAAAAACTGTTTTTT. The chain uses TRBV12-3 or TRBV12-4 and TRBJ1-4; the D segment cannot be called with confidence. The CDR3 runs 12 amino acids, cysteine and phenylalanine included. Only the CDR3 DNA is retained, 36 bases long and in frame from the first base. V drops 7 bases and J drops 8 bases, leaving 11 bases in between.